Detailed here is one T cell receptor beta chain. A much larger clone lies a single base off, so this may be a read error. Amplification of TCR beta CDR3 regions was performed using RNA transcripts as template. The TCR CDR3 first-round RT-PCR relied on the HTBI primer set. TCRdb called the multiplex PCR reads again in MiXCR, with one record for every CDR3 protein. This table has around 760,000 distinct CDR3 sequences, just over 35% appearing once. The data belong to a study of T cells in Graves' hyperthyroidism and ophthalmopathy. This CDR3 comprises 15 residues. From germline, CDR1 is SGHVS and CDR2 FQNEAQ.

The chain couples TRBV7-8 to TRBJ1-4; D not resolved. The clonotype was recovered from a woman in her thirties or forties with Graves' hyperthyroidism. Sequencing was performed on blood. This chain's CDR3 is CASSLVYATSEKLFF. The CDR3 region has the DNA TGTGCCAGCAGCCTAGTTTATGCAACTAGTGAAAAACTGTTTTTT.